This TCR beta chain was retrieved from a study of blood T cells in healthy people across ages. A second PCR, run for roughly 7 to 12 cycles, used a sample-barcoded 5' primer plus a J-beta primer mix. TCRdb ran MiXCR on the 5' RACE reads and lists one entry per CDR3 protein. This table has hundreds of thousands of distinct CDR3 sequences, around 50% appearing once. Looked up from germline, CDR1 is KGHSY and CDR2 is FQNENV. V gave up 2 bases and J gave up 0 bases, with 17 bases separating them. The CDR3 runs to 18 residues. The sample comprised blood. The sequence was collected from a woman at least 80 years old in good health. The chain has TRBV16 and TRBJ1-5; D gene unclear. CDR3 in DNA: TGTGCCAGCAGCCAAAACCCCCTGGGGAGCTTTAGCAATCAGCCCCAGCATTTT. As protein: CASSQNPLGSFSNQPQHF.